This T cell receptor (beta chain) originates from a study of T cells in Graves' hyperthyroidism and ophthalmopathy (dated by TCRdb to 2018 to 2020). Broadly, across the study: Peripheral blood was collected at initial diagnosis, before any treatment. A discovery cohort of around 100 patients, about 40 with Graves' ophthalmopathy and roughly 59 with stable Graves' hyperthyroidism, was used to find distinguishing TCR V-J signatures. Prospective prediction of ophthalmopathy was tested in an independent validation cohort of some 19 hyperthyroidism patients and approximately 17 patients who later progressed to ophthalmopathy. The 95 to 100 discovery patients were divided at random into training and test sets in a 7:3 ratio. In addition, the study compared T-cell repertoires in thyroid tissue and in blood from a handful of Graves' hyperthyroidism patients. Once sampling was done, hyperthyroidism patients were given methimazole at a starting dose of 30 mg daily, whereas ophthalmopathy patients were given high-dose intravenous methylprednisolone. The paper reports TCR Vbeta CDR3 sequencing of more than 120 peripheral blood samples: some 44 ophthalmopathy, around 80 hyperthyroidism and approximately 17 progressor patients.

Trimming leaves V shorter by 7 bases and J shorter by 3 bases, with the junction holding 8 bases beyond the gene matches. CDR1 SNHLY and CDR2 FYNNEI were looked up in the germline V gene. Counted from cysteine to phenylalanine, this CDR3 has 15 amino acids. The only DNA kept is the CDR3, 45 bases in frame from the first base. The research as a whole found: No statistical method was used to fix the sample size in advance, and group allocation was not hidden from the investigators. Blood samples also contained most of the expanded thyroid clonotypes (frequency above 0.001), which suggests that blood repertoires may reflect thyroid immune responses. In cross-validation, a model built on a 13 V-J signature told ophthalmopathy apart from stable hyperthyroidism with approximately 90% sensitivity and about 81% specificity, and in testing the same model reached 80%/75%. In validation, progression to ophthalmopathy was predicted by the model with 65% to 71% sensitivity and nearly 75% specificity, a median of around 6.5 months before onset.

Graves' hyperthyroidism was defined as stable when no progression to ophthalmopathy occurred over 18 months of follow-up. Hyperthyroidism patients were newly diagnosed, with disease duration under 2 months, and aged 18 to 65 years. Exclusion was applied to patients with uncontrolled infections, other autoimmune diseases, pregnancy or lactation. Diagnoses were based on clinical symptoms, serum thyroxine and TRAb, thyroid ultrasound and orbital computed tomography. PBMCs were isolated from 7.5 to 10 ml of fresh peripheral blood by Ficoll-Paque density gradient centrifugation. Trizol reagent was used to extract total RNA, and RNA quality was then checked on an Agilent 2100 Bioanalyzer. Amplification of TCR beta CDR3 regions was carried out from RNA transcripts. The TCR CDR3 was subjected to a first round of RT-PCR using the HTBI primer set and the Qiagen OneStep RT-PCR kit. Libraries were constructed in a second round of multiplex PCR, after which size selection and purification were carried out. The libraries were sequenced on an Illumina HiSeq2000 using paired-end 100 bp reads. Regarding the original processing steps: SOAPnuke was used to process the raw data, throwing out any read that contained adapters or uncalled bases, had a mean Phred below 15, or lacked an exact constant-primer or identifier match. High-quality paired reads were merged with COPE v1.2.5, and unique nucleotide sequences were defined as clonotypes. MiTCR v1.1 was used to align the clonotypes against IMGT TRBV, TRBD and TRBJ reference segments. The analysis included only V-J combinations with a frequency above 0.0001, which together covered around 99% of the repertoires. The TCS score was defined as F50 (clonal expansion) divided by E x V (chaos), with BLOSUM62-based TCRdist calculated between CDR3 peptides within each V-J. Welch's t-statistics and random forest reduced around 510 V-J features to 10 to 15, which were used in a naive Bayes classifier (R e1071). TCRdb redid the processing of the public reads, applying fastp at Q25 and MiXCR, and retained in-frame beta chains. Each CDR3 protein appears once, grouped with its most common genes and DNA. It is TCRdb's table, rather than the study itself, that gives the V and J calls and clone size. Across this sample there are a few hundred thousand distinct CDR3 sequences, with 15% to 18% seen only once. The ten largest clones add up to less than 15% of the sample.

This clonotype came up many times. The antigen this receptor binds is unknown. No per-base quality is available; no much larger clone lies one base away. The specimen sequenced was blood. The chain links TRBV2 with TRBJ2-1, with TRBD2 identical over 8 junction bases. The TCR originated in a woman aged 18-30 years with Graves' hyperthyroidism. DNA sequence: TGTGCCAGCACCTCAGTCGCGGGAGGCTACAATGAGCAGTTCTTC. Its protein reads: CASTSVAGGYNEQFF.